The 29 T cell receptor beta chains below all came from one sample that was sequenced in a study of response to subunit inactivated influenza vaccine. TCRdb reprocessed the RT-PCR reads via MiXCR and lists one record per CDR3 protein. The sample comprises about 520,000 distinct CDR3 sequences, about 25% of which are singletons, and approximately 2% rests with the top ten. This specimen was CD4+ T cells sorted from PBMCs, taken around 5 days after vaccination. The receptor source for this set is a man between 50 and 59 years old who received an inactivated influenza vaccine.

The rearrangement links TRBV7-2 to TRBJ2-5; the D gene could be TRBD1 or TRBD2 (7 bases each). CDR1 is SGHTA and CDR2 is FQGNSA in the germline V gene. The CDR3 is 13 amino acids. V lost 5 bases, J lost 5 bases, and 12 bases lay in between. This CDR3 is CASSNRGGETQYF. CDR3 sequence (DNA): TGTGCCAGCAGCAACAGGGGAGGGGAGACCCAGTACTTC.

This clonotype was detected only a few times. The chain combines TRBV6-2 or TRBV6-3 with TRBJ2-7; the match to TRBD2 covers 15 bases. This CDR3 contains 19 residues. With V trimmed by 6 bases and J by 2 bases, 14 bases remained unmatched. Germline V gives CDR1 MNHEY, CDR2 SVGEGT. CDR3 sequence reads: CASRPPKGTSGRQTYEQYF. CDR3 DNA: TGTGCCAGCAGACCCCCAAAGGGGACTAGCGGGAGGCAAACCTACGAGCAGTACTTC.

This sequence joins TRBV5-6 and TRBJ2-3; TRBD1 might be the D (5 bases). The CDR3 length is 15 residues. V was clipped by 0 bases and J by 4 bases, with 12 bases between them. The germline V gene encodes CDR1 SGHDT and CDR2 YYEEEE. For the CDR3, the DNA is TGTGCCAGCAGCTTGGGGCAGGGTAAGGCAGATACGCAGTATTTT. Translation: CASSLGQGKADTQYF.

The chain couples TRBV12-3 or TRBV12-4 to TRBJ1-1; D is undetermined. Trimming left V 9 bases short and J 5 bases short, with 13 bases between. This CDR3 spans 12 amino acids. In DNA, the CDR3 is TGTGCCAGTGTAATCGTGGGGACTGAAGCTTTCTTT. Residues: CASVIVGTEAFF.

This clonotype was detected only a few times. The V and J genes are TRBV7-9 and TRBJ2-1; D might be TRBD1 or TRBD2, each matching 6 bases. The CDR3 contains 16 residues. V dropped 5 bases and J dropped 0 bases, with 14 bases sitting between them. From germline, CDR1 is SEHNR and CDR2 FQNEAQ (reference sequence). CDR3 coding DNA: TGTGCCAGCAGCCCACTCGGGGGCAGCTCCTACAATGAGCAGTTCTTC. This gives the protein CASSPLGGSSYNEQFF.

This clonotype has more than one count but fewer than ten. The J gene is TRBJ2-1, the V gene TRBV12-3 or TRBV12-4, with D perhaps matching TRBD1 (5 bases). The CDR3 contains 13 residues. The V end lost 7 bases, the J end lost 7 bases, and 14 bases lay between the germline ends. The CDR3 DNA reads TGTGCCAGCACCCTTGACAGTTCAAATGAGCAGTTCTTC. This codes for CASTLDSSNEQFF.

V gene TRBV7-2 combines with J gene TRBJ1-5, with a possible D match to TRBD1 (5 bases). Trimming took 7 bases from V and 9 from J, leaving 16 bases between them. Germline V gene sequence: CDR1 SGHTA, CDR2 FQGNSA. The CDR3 contains 13 residues. Written as DNA, the CDR3 is TGTGCCAGCACCACCATGGGGGAAGGGCCCCAGCATTTT. It codes for CASTTMGEGPQHF.

This clonotype was found a few times. The rearrangement joins TRBV20-1 to TRBJ2-5, with D possibly being TRBD2 (6 bases). Per the germline V gene, CDR1 is DFQATT and CDR2 is SNEGSKA (reference sequence). CDR3 length equals 14 residues. The V end was cut by 3 bases, the J end by 2 bases, with 13 bases between. The CDR3 bases are TGCAGTGCTAGCCCGCGGGCGGGGCAAGAGACCCAGTACTTC. Its protein product is CSASPRAGQETQYF.

A remark on this clonotype: A read error may account for a junction end that differs from germline. The rearrangement links TRBV5-1 to TRBJ2-1; 11 nucleotides match TRBD1. Germline V lookup: CDR1 SGHRS, CDR2 YFSETQ. CDR3 size: 17 residues. The CDR3 nucleotides are TGCGCCAGCAGCTTGGGCTCCGGGACAGGGGGGTACAGTGAGCAGTTCTTC. Its translation is CASSLGSGTGGYSEQFF.

V is TRBV9 and J is TRBJ1-3; TRBD1 might be the D (6 bases). V was pared by 1 base and J by 8 bases, with 10 bases between. CDR3 length: 13 amino acids. Germline V gene sequence: CDR1 SGDLS, CDR2 YYNGEE. The CDR3 reads CASSVQGTDTIYF. The CDR3, as DNA: TGTGCCAGCAGCGTACAGGGGACGGACACCATATATTTT.

V and J are TRBV5-1 and TRBJ2-7, with 11 bases identical to TRBD2. V shed 7 bases, J shed 6 bases, and the junction held 9 bases outside the gene matches. This CDR3 comprises 14 residues. The germline CDR1 and CDR2 sequences are SGHRS and YFSETQ. The CDR3 nucleotides read TGCGCCAGCGGCCTACTAGCGGGGGAGTTCGAGCAGTACTTC. Translation gives CASGLLAGEFEQYF.

This clonotype was observed a few times. The V call is TRBV20-1, the J call TRBJ2-5; D possibly corresponds to TRBD1 (6 bases). Germline V gene lookup returns CDR1 DFQATT and CDR2 SNEGSKA (reference sequence). The CDR3 spans 14 residues. Trimming stripped 2 bases from V and 5 bases from J, with 15 bases between. In DNA, the CDR3 is TGCAGTGCTAGAAACAGGGAACGCTCGGAGACCCAGTACTTC. It encodes CSARNRERSETQYF.

There are a few counts of this clonotype. This rearrangement joins TRBV18 to TRBJ2-5; unclear D gene. Germline V lookup: CDR1 KGHSH, CDR2 LQKENI. CDR3 length: 16 amino acids. With 6 bases removed from V and 1 base from J, the gap between germline ends came to 18 bases. Written as DNA, the CDR3 is TGTGCCAGCTCGATTTTCCCCCCAGGCCTCCAAGAGACCCAGTACTTC. Protein product: CASSIFPPGLQETQYF.

The chain links TRBV20-1 to TRBJ1-3; 10 nucleotides line up with TRBD1. With V trimmed by 2 bases and J by 0 bases, 1 base remained unmatched. Germline assignment: CDR1 DFQATT and CDR2 SNEGSKA (reference sequence). This CDR3 is built from 15 residues. The CDR3 DNA reads TGCAGTGCTAGACGGGACAGGGGCTCTGGAAACACCATATATTTT. Translated: CSARRDRGSGNTIYF.

The chain combines TRBV12-3 or TRBV12-4 with TRBJ2-5; D unresolved. Trimming took 7 bases from V and 4 from J, leaving 7 bases between them. The CDR3 is 11 residues long. The DNA for the CDR3 is TGTGCCAGCAAGGGTACAGAGACCCAGTACTTC. Residues: CASKGTETQYF.

CDR3 sequence: CSVVGLPGQGTYEQYF. CDR3 DNA sequence: TGCAGCGTGGTGGGACTTCCGGGACAGGGAACCTACGAGCAGTACTTC. The rearrangement joins TRBV29-1 to TRBJ2-7; 9 bases match TRBD1. The CDR3 loop spans 16 amino acids. Germline V CDR1 and CDR2: SQVTM, ANQGSEA. V was pared by 6 bases and J by 2 bases, with 14 bases of the junction left unmatched.

This clonotype was recorded only once. The chain has TRBV4-3 and TRBJ2-7; TRBD1 aligns across 10 bases. V shed 0 bases and J 4 bases; nucleotides not matched to a gene: 6. The CDR3 has 16 amino acids. Per germline, CDR1 LGHNA and CDR2 YSLEER. The CDR3 DNA reads TGCGCCAGCAGCCAAGATCCGGGACAGGGGTCTTACGAGCAGTACTTC. Amino acids: CASSQDPGQGSYEQYF.

The J gene is TRBJ2-1, the V gene TRBV7-9; D remains ambiguous. The CDR3 consists of 10 residues. In germline, CDR1 is SEHNR, CDR2 FQNEAQ (reference sequence). The V gene lost 3 bases and the J gene lost 10 bases, with 4 bases spanning the gap. In DNA form, the CDR3 reads TGTGCCAGCAGCTTCAGGGAGCAGTTCTTC. Translating gives CASSFREQFF.

This clonotype has only a few counts. V usage is TRBV5-1 and J usage is TRBJ1-6; no definite D call. Deletions cut 1 base from V and 9 bases from J, with 20 bases between. The CDR3 consists of 17 residues. Looked up from germline, CDR1 is SGHRS and CDR2 is YFSETQ. The CDR3 loop reads CASSLSTGGRATSPLHF. The CDR3 region has the DNA TGCGCCAGCAGCTTGAGTACCGGTGGTAGAGCGACTTCACCCCTCCACTTT.

This chain connects TRBV10-1 to TRBJ2-1; D perhaps matches TRBD1 (6 bases). There are 11 residues in the CDR3. V lost 4 bases and J lost 9, with 7 bases in between. Germline V gene lookup returns CDR1 WNHNN and CDR2 SYGVQD (reference sequence). The CDR3 here is CASSGGGEQFF. CDR3 DNA: TGCGCCAGCAGTGGAGGGGGTGAGCAGTTCTTC.

This chain connects TRBV10-3 to TRBJ2-3; 7 bases line up with TRBD2. This CDR3 contains 17 residues. The germline V gene encodes CDR1 ENHRY and CDR2 SYGVKD. J gave up 2 bases and V 7 bases, and 15 bases lay outside the gene matches. CDR3 DNA: TGTGCCATCATGACTACCCCCCTAGCGGAAATCACAGATACGCAGTATTTT. This encodes CAIMTTPLAEITDTQYF.

This clonotype was seen a handful of times. V is TRBV5-1 and J is TRBJ2-3, with D perhaps given as TRBD1 or TRBD2 (5 bases each). Per the germline V gene, CDR1 is SGHRS and CDR2 is YFSETQ. The V end lost 2 bases, the J end lost 0 bases, and 19 bases lay between the germline ends. CDR3 length: 18 residues. CDR3 DNA: TGCGCCAGCAGCTTTAGACCCCGGGACCGTCCTAGCACAGATACGCAGTATTTT. Protein sequence: CASSFRPRDRPSTDTQYF.

This clonotype was found a few times. The chain employs TRBV6-1 and TRBJ1-5; D perhaps matches TRBD1 (5 bases). Trimming shortened V by 5 bases and J by 0 bases, and 8 bases separated the two germline ends. CDR3 length equals 14 residues. Germline V CDR1 and CDR2: MNHNS, SASEGT. The CDR3 reads CASSRRGSNQPQHF. In DNA, the CDR3 is TGTGCCAGCAGTCGGAGGGGTAGCAATCAGCCCCAGCATTTT.

This clonotype was picked up a small number of times. This chain uses TRBV6-9 with TRBJ2-7; D remains unclear. The germline CDR1 and CDR2 sequences are MNHGY and SVAAGI. This CDR3 spans 14 amino acids. V was trimmed by 8 bases and J by 2 bases, leaving 16 bases between them. CDR3 amino acids: CASYRTNLTYEQYF. In nucleotides, the CDR3 is TGTGCCAGCTACCGGACGAATCTTACCTACGAGCAGTACTTC.

This sequence joins TRBV4-2 and TRBJ2-7, with 7 bases lining up with TRBD2. CDR1 LGHNA and CDR2 YNFKEQ come from the germline V gene. J gave up 4 bases and V 4 bases, and 19 bases lay outside the gene matches. This CDR3 contains 18 residues. The chain's CDR3 is CASSLNYNPSGGWYEQYF. CDR3 DNA sequence: TGTGCCAGCAGCCTAAACTATAATCCTAGCGGAGGGTGGTACGAGCAGTACTTC.

This clonotype was detected a few times. The V call is TRBV6-2 or TRBV6-3, the J call TRBJ1-1, with no clear D. Per germline, CDR1 MNHEY and CDR2 SVGEGT. This CDR3 is 12 amino acids long. The V end was cut by 11 bases, the J end by 0 bases, with 10 bases between. The CDR3 is CAALGLNTEAFF. The CDR3 bases are TGTGCCGCCCTCGGTTTGAACACTGAAGCTTTCTTT.

The chain couples TRBV20-1 to TRBJ2-7, with 9 bases identical to TRBD2. Germline values: CDR1 DFQATT, CDR2 SNEGSKA (reference sequence). V shed 3 bases, J shed 0 bases, and the junction held 3 bases outside the gene matches. This CDR3 has 14 residues. The CDR3 is CSARRGGSSYEQYF. CDR3 DNA: TGCAGTGCTAGGCGGGGGGGGAGCTCCTACGAGCAGTACTTC.

The genes are TRBV7-9 and TRBJ2-7; 8 bases fit TRBD1. From germline, CDR1 is SEHNR and CDR2 FQNEAQ (reference sequence). CDR3 length equals 15 residues. Losses at the gene ends were 5 bases for V and 2 bases for J; bases not matched to a gene: 8. This CDR3 is CASSRHRTGTYEQYF. The CDR3 DNA follows: TGTGCCAGCAGCCGCCACCGGACAGGGACCTACGAGCAGTACTTC.

Written as DNA, the CDR3 is TGTGCCAGCAGCTTAGAAAGCTTAGTCCTGTTTTCGGCAAGGCAAGAGACCCAGTACTTC. Encoded protein: CASSLESLVLFSARQETQYF. The chain joins TRBV11-2 to TRBJ2-5; D gene unclear. The V end was cut by 0 bases, the J end by 2 bases, with 25 bases between. Germline-derived CDR1 and CDR2 are SGHAT and FQNNGV. This CDR3 has 20 amino acids.